This is a list of T cell receptor beta chains from one sample in a study of blood T cell repertoires in COVID-19. Clones were read by immunoSEQ multiplex PCR, and TCRdb kept only the in-frame ones, dropping some. This sample has 300,000 to 350,000 clones; around 91% occur once, and the top ten carry 3.5% to 4.5%. The sample comprised PBMCs or T cells enriched from blood (not recorded which). Every receptor here comes from a woman aged 18-29 years with acute COVID-19. Both conserved end residues are part of each CDR3. D genes are given only for firm matches. Rows may omit the clone size; those that give it use once, few, many or a size class.

- TRBJ2-3 TRBV2 TRBD2 TGTGCCAGCTCCTGGGGTAGCGGGAGACAGAGCACAGATACGCAGTATTTT CASSWGSGRQSTDTQYF
- TRBJ2-3 TRBV10-3 - TGTGCCATCAGTATAGGGAGGTCGTCTAGCACAGATACGCAGTATTTT CAISIGRSSSTDTQYF
once TRBJ1-5 TRBV28 - TGTGCCAGCAGTTTAGGGGGGAATAGCAATCAGCCCCAGCATTTT CASSLGGNSNQPQHF
- TRBJ1-4 TRBV28 TRBD1 TGTGCCAGCAGGCTTCCGGGACAGGGCACTGAAAAACTGTTTTTT CASRLPGQGTEKLFF
- TRBJ1-1 TRBV19 - TGTGCCAGTAGTGGTTACTTGAACACTGAAGCTTTCTTT CASSGYLNTEAFF
- TRBJ2-1 TRBV5-4 TRBD2 TGTGCCAGCAGCCCCCCAGCTCTAGCGGGTCTCAGCGAGCAGTTCTTC CASSPPALAGLSEQFF
- TRBJ2-5 TRBV19 TRBD2 TGTGCCAGTAGTATCGGGGGGACCAAAGAGACCCAGTACTTC CASSIGGTKETQYF
- TRBJ2-7 TRBV18 - TGTGCCAGCTCACCACTAAACTTTGCCTACGAGCAGTACTTC CASSPLNFAYEQYF
once TRBJ2-1 TRBV7-3 - TGTGCCAGCAGCAGGACGGGGGATGAGCAGTTCTTC CASSRTGDEQFF
- TRBJ2-5 TRBV7-9 - TGTGCCAGCAGCTTAGAAGGGCATACTAGTATCATCGAGACCCAGTACTTC CASSLEGHTSIIETQYF
- TRBJ1-1 TRBV7-9 - TGTGCCAGCAGCTTAGCCCGGACAGTGAAGAACACTGAAGCTTTCTTT CASSLARTVKNTEAFF
- TRBJ2-7 TRBV10-3 - TGTGCCATCAGTGAGTCCAGGGAAATCTACGAGCAGTACTTC CAISESREIYEQYF
- TRBJ2-1 TRBV30 - TGTGCCTGGAGTGTACGGGGGAGGGGGTCCTACAATGAGCAGTTCTTC CAWSVRGRGSYNEQFF
- TRBJ1-1 TRBV27 - TGTGCCAGCAGTCCCCCCGGGCGGGGGGCTGAAGCTTTCTTT CASSPPGRGAEAFF
- TRBJ1-5 TRBV28 - TGTGCCAGCAGTTTATGGGGTGGGGGGGCTAATCAGCCCCAGCATTTT CASSLWGGGANQPQHF
once TRBJ2-2 TRBV5-1 TRBD1 TGCGCCAGCAGCTTGGGTCAGGGGGCGAACACCGGGGAGCTGTTTTTT CASSLGQGANTGELFF
- TRBJ1-5 TRBV30 - TGTGCCTGGAGTCTTAAGGAGAATCAGCCCCAGCATTTT CAWSLKENQPQHF
- TRBJ2-3 TRBV9 - TGTGCCAGCAGCGGGAGAGTAAGCACAGATACGCAGTATTTT CASSGRVSTDTQYF
- TRBJ2-7 TRBV2 TRBD2 TGTGCCAGCAGTGCCCAACTAGCGGGTTACGAGCAGTACTTC CASSAQLAGYEQYF
- TRBJ2-5 TRBV24-1 - TGTGCCACCAGTGATTTAAGAGGGGGCCAAGAGACCCAGTACTTC CATSDLRGGQETQYF
- TRBJ2-5 TRBV30 - TGTGCCTGGAGCCTGTACCAAGAGACCCAGTACTTC CAWSLYQETQYF
- TRBJ1-2 TRBV9 TRBD1 TGTGCCAGCAGCGCGCTCGGGACAGCCTATGGCTACACCTTC CASSALGTAYGYTF
- TRBJ2-2 TRBV7-9 - TGTGCCAGCACCCCCGGGACCGGGGAGCTGTTTTTT CASTPGTGELFF
once TRBJ1-4 TRBV3-1/TRBV3-2 - TGTGCCAGCAGCCAAAAGACGACAGCAACTAATGAAAAACTGTTTTTT CASSQKTTATNEKLFF
- TRBJ2-7 TRBV11-1 TRBD1 TGTGCCAGCAGCGGTCGACAGGGGGGCTACGAGCAGTACTTC CASSGRQGGYEQYF
- TRBJ2-1 TRBV28 - TGTGCCAGCAGTCCGCCGGGGAGCTCCTACAATGAGCAGTTCTTC CASSPPGSSYNEQFF
- TRBJ2-3 TRBV9 TRBD2 TGTGCCAGCAGCATTCAGACTAGCGGGACAGATACGCAGTATTTT CASSIQTSGTDTQYF
- TRBJ1-3 TRBV6-5 - TGTGCCAGCAGTTACTCGCCGGGAAGCTCTGGAAACACCATATATTTT CASSYSPGSSGNTIYF
- TRBJ2-2 TRBV12-2 - TGTGCAAGTCGCGGGGTGGAGGCGGAGATGGGGAACACCGGGGAGCTGTTTTTT CASRGVEAEMGNTGELFF